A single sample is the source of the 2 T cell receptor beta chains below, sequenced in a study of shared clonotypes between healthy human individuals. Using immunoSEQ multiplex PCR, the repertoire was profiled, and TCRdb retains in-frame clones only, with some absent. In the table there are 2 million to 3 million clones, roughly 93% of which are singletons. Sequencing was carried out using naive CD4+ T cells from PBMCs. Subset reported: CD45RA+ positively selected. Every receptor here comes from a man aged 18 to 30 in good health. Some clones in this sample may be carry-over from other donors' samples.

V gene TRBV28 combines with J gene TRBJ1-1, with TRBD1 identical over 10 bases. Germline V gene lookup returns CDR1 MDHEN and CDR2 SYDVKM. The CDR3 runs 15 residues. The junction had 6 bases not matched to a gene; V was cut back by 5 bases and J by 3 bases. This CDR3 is CASSLRQGAYTEAFF. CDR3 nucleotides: TGTGCCAGCAGTCTACGACAGGGGGCATACACTGAAGCTTTCTTT. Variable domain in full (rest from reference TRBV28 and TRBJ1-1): DVKVTQSSRYLVKRTGEKVFLECVQDMDHENMFWYRQDPGLGLRLIYFSYDVKMKEKGDIPEGYSVSREKKERFSLILESASTNQTSMYLCASSLRQGAYTEAFFGQGTRLTVV.

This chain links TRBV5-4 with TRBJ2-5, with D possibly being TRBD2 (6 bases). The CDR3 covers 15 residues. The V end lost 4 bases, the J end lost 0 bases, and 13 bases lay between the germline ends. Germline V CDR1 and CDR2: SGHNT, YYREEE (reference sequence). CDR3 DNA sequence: TGTGCCAGCAGCCCCGGAGGGGCAAACCAAGAGACCCAGTACTTC. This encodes CASSPGGANQETQYF.